Sequencing of this TCR beta chain was carried out in a study of CD8+ T cells in alopecia areata. Study findings and constraints: Lesional scalp, notably in alopecia totalis/universalis, had clonality above that of normal scalp. Scalp repertoires also include resident alphabeta T cells from normal skin.

RNA was extracted and reverse transcribed into cDNA as the sequencing template. Repertoires were generated with immunoSEQ multiplex PCR, while TCRdb's copy carries only in-frame clones and drops some. Of around 250,000 clones in the sample, roughly two thirds were seen once. From alopecia areata patients, lesional scalp punch biopsies and peripheral blood were collected. PBMCs yielded sorted CD4+ and CD8+ T cells. On this clone: Its specificity is not known.

In germline, CDR1 is GTSNPN, CDR2 SVGIG (reference sequence). The CDR3 extends over 13 amino acids. V was cut by 4 bases and J by 1 base, with 11 bases left in between. The V and J genes are TRBV30 and TRBJ2-7; tentatively, D is TRBD1 or TRBD2 (5 bases each). The sample here was CD4+ T cells sorted from blood, taken at week 0. The sequence derives from a human donor with alopecia areata. CDR3: CAWNSGGSYEQYF. The CDR3 nucleotides are TGTGCCTGGAATAGTGGGGGTTCCTACGAGCAGTACTTC.